The 21 T cell receptor beta chains below come from one sample, sequenced in a study of T cell responses to AZD1222 COVID-19 vaccine (TCRdb year 2021). Library preparation was by the immunoSEQ multiplex PCR assay. The clones in this table, taken by TCRdb from immuneACCESS, are in-frame only. Not every clone is retained; where verified, under half of the shortfall comes from an unresolved V gene, and the cause of the rest is unknown. The sample contains 150,000 or so clones, roughly nine tenths of them found a single time. The ten largest make up 4.5% to 6% of the sample. The time point label of this sample denotes: baseline before first vaccination. The specimen comprised peripheral blood, sampled on day 0 of AZD1222 vaccination. The receptor set was obtained from an adult in good health.

Only a few counts were recorded for this clone. V gene TRBV7-2 combines with J gene TRBJ1-2; D gene ambiguous. The V end was cut by 3 bases, the J end by 2 bases, with 13 bases between. CDR1 and CDR2 (germline): SGHTA, FQGNSA. The CDR3 totals 15 residues. The CDR3 DNA sequence: TGTGCCAGCAGCTTGACATCGATTGTCAACTATGGCTACACCTTC. The encoded protein is CASSLTSIVNYGYTF.

The CDR3 loop is CASSYLSGGVGGYTF. CDR3 bases: TGTGCCAGCAGTTACCTGTCAGGGGGGGTGGGTGGCTACACCTTC. The chain uses TRBV6-5 and TRBJ1-2; 7 nucleotides agree with TRBD1. CDR1 is MNHEY, CDR2 SVGAGI, per germline. V lost 2 bases, J lost 7 bases, and 10 bases stayed unmatched. The CDR3 runs to 15 residues.

This clone was observed a handful of times. The gene calls are TRBV11-3 and TRBJ2-5; no reliable D call. Trimming pared 5 bases from V and 2 bases from J, leaving 15 bases between. The CDR3 loop spans 15 amino acids. Germline loops: CDR1 SGHNT, CDR2 YENEEA. CDR3 nucleotide sequence: TGTGCCAGCAGCACCCGGCTAGTGCTACAAGAGACCCAGTACTTC. Translation: CASSTRLVLQETQYF.

This clone was picked up a small number of times. This rearrangement joins TRBV3-1 (or the pseudogene TRBV3-2) to TRBJ2-2; TRBD2 matches at 7 bases. The germline CDR1 and CDR2 sequences are LGHDT and YNNKEL (reference sequence). This CDR3 comprises 21 residues. The V segment lost 0 bases and the J segment 7 bases; nucleotides outside the gene matches: 23. CDR3 sequence (DNA): TGTGCCAGCAGCCAAGAGCATTCGGGGCAGCGGGATATTTCTTATGACGGGGAGCTGTTTTTT. It translates to CASSQEHSGQRDISYDGELFF.

The genes are TRBV12-3 or TRBV12-4 and TRBJ2-1; no clear D. The germline V and J ends were trimmed by 4 bases and 7 bases, with 11 bases remaining between them. CDR3 length: 13 amino acids. CDR3 protein: CASSSPVENEQFF. The DNA for the CDR3 is TGTGCCAGCAGTTCACCCGTAGAAAATGAGCAGTTCTTC.

The chain recombines TRBV9 with TRBJ2-1, with D perhaps matching TRBD1 (6 bases). The CDR3 is 15 amino acids. Germline loops: CDR1 SGDLS, CDR2 YYNGEE. Trimming stripped 4 bases from V and 0 bases from J, with 11 bases between. CDR3 in amino acids: CASSPTGFSYNEQFF. CDR3 nucleotides: TGTGCCAGCAGCCCTACAGGGTTCTCCTACAATGAGCAGTTCTTC.

The rearrangement uses TRBV19 and TRBJ2-1, with 12 bases lining up with TRBD2. Trimming took 7 bases from V and 2 from J; bases not matched to a gene: 6. The CDR3 covers 16 residues. The germline CDR1 and CDR2 sequences are LNHDA and SQIVND (reference sequence). CDR3 coding DNA: TGTGCCAGTAAGCTAGCGGGAGGGCCCCCCTACAATGAGCAGTTCTTC. Translated, it gives CASKLAGGPPYNEQFF.

This clone has a single count. The rearrangement links TRBV6-6 to TRBJ1-2; weak D call: TRBD1 (6 bases). The germline V gene has CDR1 MNHNY and CDR2 SVGAGI (reference sequence). V lost 3 bases to trimming and J lost 8 bases, with 22 bases between them. The CDR3 consists of 16 residues. This CDR3 reads CASSYYLAQGQGGYTF. In DNA form, the CDR3 reads TGTGCCAGCAGTTATTACTTAGCCCAGGGGCAGGGCGGCTACACCTTC.

This chain uses TRBV5-1 with TRBJ1-4; 8 bases agree with TRBD1. Looked up from germline, CDR1 is SGHRS and CDR2 is YFSETQ. This CDR3 has 15 residues. After removal of 0 bases from V and 5 bases from J, the junction contained 3 bases not matched to a gene. The DNA of the CDR3 is TGCGCCAGCAGCTTGGCCAGGGGGCAGAATGAAAAACTGTTTTTT. Amino acids: CASSLARGQNEKLFF.

As DNA, the CDR3 is TGTGCCAGCAGGCGGACAACTAATGAAAAACTGTTTTTT. As protein: CASRRTTNEKLFF. The gene calls are TRBV2 and TRBJ1-4; D is ambiguous. V was cut by 6 bases and J by 0 bases, with 5 bases left in between. The V gene's germline CDR1 is SNHLY and CDR2 FYNNEI. The CDR3 is 13 residues long.

This clone showed up just once. The rearrangement links TRBV7-2 to TRBJ1-2; possible D gene TRBD1, 5 bases. The germline V gene encodes CDR1 SGHTA and CDR2 FQGNSA. The CDR3 contains 13 residues. V lost 3 bases to trimming and J lost 3 bases, with 8 bases between them. The CDR3, as DNA: TGTGCCAGCAGCTTGGACACAGACTATGGCTACACCTTC. As protein: CASSLDTDYGYTF.

The rearrangement links TRBV5-1 to TRBJ1-1; D is uncertain. Germline lookup yields CDR1 SGHRS and CDR2 YFSETQ. V lost 4 bases to trimming and J lost 0 bases, with 7 bases between them. CDR3 length: 13 residues. CDR3 in amino acids: CASSPTMNTEAFF. CDR3 nucleotides: TGCGCCAGCAGCCCGACAATGAACACTGAAGCTTTCTTT. The full variable domain, completed using reference TRBV5-1 and TRBJ1-1, is KAGVTQTPRYLIKTRGQQVTLSCSPISGHRSVSWYQQTPGQGLQFLFEYFSETQRNKGNFPGRFSGRQFSNSRSEMNVSTLELGDSALYLCASSPTMNTEAFFGQGTRLTVV.

The chain has TRBV28 and TRBJ2-1; 10 nucleotides line up with TRBD2. CDR1 is MDHEN, CDR2 SYDVKM, per germline. CDR3 size: 14 residues. With 8 bases clipped from V and 4 bases from J, the junction kept 5 bases outside the gene matches. CDR3 DNA sequence: TGTGCCAGCGCGCTAGCGGGAGTTTACAATGAGCAGTTCTTC. Amino acids: CASALAGVYNEQFF.

The rearrangement joins TRBV12-3 or TRBV12-4 to TRBJ1-1; D might be TRBD1 (5 bases). Trimming took off 9 bases at V and 4 bases at J, with 12 bases between the two ends. This CDR3 region has 12 residues. CDR3 in DNA: TGTGCCAGTGAACAGGTTTCCACTGAAGCTTTCTTT. Its protein product is CASEQVSTEAFF.

The gene calls are TRBV18 and TRBJ2-1; 7 positions match TRBD2. Germline CDR1 KGHSH, CDR2 LQKENI. This CDR3 region has 12 residues. Trimming removed 1 base from V and 15 bases from J; junction bases left unmatched: 6. The CDR3 DNA reads as TGTGCCAGCTCACCACGGGGAGGGTTCCCGTTCTTC. Encoded protein: CASSPRGGFPFF.

The V gene is TRBV19, the J gene TRBJ1-5; D remains unclear. CDR1 is LNHDA, CDR2 SQIVND, per germline (reference sequence). V lost 3 bases to trimming and J lost 0 bases, with 9 bases between them. CDR3 size: 15 residues. The CDR3 is CASSISSGSNQPQHF. The CDR3 bases are TGTGCCAGTAGTATTTCGTCCGGTAGCAATCAGCCCCAGCATTTT. The variable domain in full, completed from reference TRBV19 and TRBJ1-5, reads DGGITQSPKYLFRKEGQNVTLSCEQNLNHDAMYWYRQDPGQGLRLIYYSQIVNDFQKGDIAEGYSVSREKKESFPLTVTSAQKNPTAFYLCASSISSGSNQPQHFGDGTRLSIL.

The chain employs TRBV3-1 (or the pseudogene TRBV3-2) and TRBJ2-3, with 13 bases fitting TRBD2. Germline V lookup: CDR1 LGHDT, CDR2 YNNKEL (reference sequence). The CDR3 is 17 amino acids. The J segment lost 3 bases and the V segment lost 2 bases, leaving 5 bases of the junction unmatched. CDR3 residues: CASSQLLLAGGTDTQYF. CDR3 in DNA: TGTGCCAGCAGCCAACTTTTACTAGCGGGAGGGACAGATACGCAGTATTTT.

This clone was counted once. The chain carries TRBV7-9 and TRBJ1-3; D call uncertain. CDR1 is SEHNR, CDR2 FQNEAQ, per germline (reference sequence). V lost 5 bases, J lost 1 base, and 9 bases lay in between. The CDR3 is 14 amino acids. CDR3 nucleotide sequence: TGTGCCAGCAGCCGAGCGGGATCTGGAAACACCATATATTTT. Amino acid sequence: CASSRAGSGNTIYF.

The chain combines TRBV11-3 with TRBJ2-1; D gene ambiguous. The CDR3 is made up of 14 amino acids. Germline CDR1 is SGHNT and CDR2 is YENEEA. Trimming stripped 2 bases from V and 4 bases from J, with 9 bases between. Here the CDR3 DNA reads TGTGCCAGCAGCTTAAATCGCGGATACAATGAGCAGTTCTTC. Residues: CASSLNRGYNEQFF.

The CDR3: CASSQDMGANQPQHF. The CDR3, as DNA: TGCGCCAGCAGCCAAGATATGGGTGCGAATCAGCCCCAGCATTTT. This rearrangement joins TRBV4-1 to TRBJ1-5; D uncertain. Germline V lookup: CDR1 MGHRA, CDR2 YSYEKL. V was clipped by 0 bases and J by 4 bases, with 10 bases between them. This CDR3 spans 15 amino acids.

This clone was detected only once. The chain links TRBV18 to TRBJ1-1; tentative D call: TRBD1 (6 bases). This CDR3 contains 14 residues. CDR1 is KGHSH, CDR2 LQKENI, per germline. V shed 5 bases and J shed 3 bases, with 13 bases lying between them. This CDR3 reads CASSSGGQDTEAFF. The CDR3 DNA sequence: TGTGCCAGCTCATCGGGGGGGCAGGACACTGAAGCTTTCTTT. The complete variable domain, with remaining parts taken from reference TRBV18 and TRBJ1-1, reads NAGVMQNPRHLVRRRGQEARLRCSPMKGHSHVYWYRQLPEEGLKFMVYLQKENIIDESGMPKERFSAEFPKEGPSILRIQQVVRGDSAAYFCASSSGGQDTEAFFGQGTRLTVV.